The T cell receptor (beta chain) under discussion was sequenced for a study of shared clonotypes between healthy human individuals. V dropped 1 base and J dropped 5 bases, with 10 bases sitting between them. Germline V gene sequence: CDR1 SGHNT, CDR2 YENEEA. The CDR3 length is 14 residues. Naive CD8 cells lacked CD45RO, underwent positive selection for CCR7 and left out terminally differentiated effector memory CD45RA+ cells. There were no recent acute infections or vaccinations among the donors, who were healthy HIV-negative adults. There were only Caucasian adults among the donors, and all lived in Nashville, Tennessee. Clones were sequenced by immunoSEQ multiplex PCR, and TCRdb holds only the in-frame ones, with some missing. The sample records some 580,000 clones, nearly 98% being singletons.

Material for sequencing was naive CD8+ T cells sorted from blood. This chain connects TRBV11-3 to TRBJ2-3; a possible D gene is TRBD2 (5 bases). This TCR derives from a man aged 25-40 years in good health. The CDR3 coding sequence is TGTGCCAGCAGCTTAGGTCCGGAGGTAGATACGCAGTATTTT. It is translated as CASSLGPEVDTQYF.